These 30 T cell receptor beta chains were sequenced from one sample in a study of blood T cell repertoires in COVID-19. Clones were read by immunoSEQ multiplex PCR, and TCRdb kept only the in-frame ones, dropping some. Among about 140,000 clones listed, approximately 80% were seen once. Sequenced input: PBMCs or T cells enriched from blood (not recorded which). The receptors were gathered from a man between 65 and 80 years old who had been exposed to COVID-19.

A single count supports this clone. This chain links TRBV29-1 with TRBJ2-5, with 9 positions matching TRBD2. Germline values: CDR1 SQVTM, CDR2 ANQGSEA. V shed 1 base, J shed 5 bases, and the junction held 11 bases outside the gene matches. The CDR3 is 16 residues long. CDR3 bases: TGCAGCGTTGAAGGTCGTGGCGGGGGGGGCCAGGAGACCCAGTACTTC. Protein: CSVEGRGGGGQETQYF.

This rearrangement joins TRBV11-2 to TRBJ2-7, with 9 positions matching TRBD1. This CDR3 spans 14 amino acids. The V gene's germline CDR1 is SGHAT and CDR2 FQNNGV. V shed 4 bases, J shed 3 bases, and the junction held 4 bases outside the gene matches. The CDR3 sequence is CASSSGTGFYEQYF. The CDR3 DNA is TGTGCCAGCAGCTCCGGGACAGGGTTCTACGAGCAGTACTTC.

The chain links TRBV18 to TRBJ1-2, with 8 bases aligning to TRBD1. The J segment lost 4 bases and the V segment lost 2 bases, leaving 6 bases of the junction unmatched. The germline gives CDR1 KGHSH, CDR2 LQKENI. The CDR3 extends over 15 amino acids. CDR3 sequence (DNA): TGTGCCAGCTCACCATTTGGACAGGGAACCTATGGCTACACCTTC. It specifies CASSPFGQGTYGYTF.

The rearrangement links TRBV19 to TRBJ2-5; the match to TRBD2 covers 12 bases. This CDR3 is 15 amino acids long. The V and J ends lost 7 bases and 4 bases, in that order; junction bases with no gene match: 7. Looked up from germline, CDR1 is LNHDA and CDR2 is SQIVND (reference sequence). In nucleotides, the CDR3 is TGTGCCAGTACCCTTAAACTAGCGGGGGGAGAGACCCAGTACTTC. This sequence encodes CASTLKLAGGETQYF.

The chain is built from TRBV4-1 and TRBJ1-1, with 9 bases aligning to TRBD1. The CDR3 spans 17 residues. Germline assignment: CDR1 MGHRA and CDR2 YSYEKL. Germline trimming cut 2 bases from V and 2 bases from J; bases unmatched to any gene: 9. CDR3 residues: CASSQRQGGSLNTEAFF. In nucleotides, the CDR3 is TGCGCCAGCAGCCAACGACAGGGGGGTTCTCTTAACACTGAAGCTTTCTTT.

This clone was seen just once. This chain uses TRBV24-1 with TRBJ2-1; no firm D call. Deletions cut 2 bases from V and 13 bases from J, with 11 bases between. Per the germline V gene, CDR1 is KGHDR and CDR2 is SFDVKD. The CDR3 runs 12 residues. The CDR3 sequence is CATSDYRAPQFF. The CDR3, as DNA: TGTGCCACCAGTGATTACAGAGCCCCTCAGTTCTTC.

A few counts support this clone. This chain joins TRBV5-5 and TRBJ2-2, with TRBD2 as a possible D gene (6 bases). Trimming cost V 2 bases and J 5 bases, with 10 bases left between them. Germline V gene lookup returns CDR1 SGHKS and CDR2 YYEKEE (reference sequence). The length of the CDR3 is 14 residues. The CDR3 is CASSFGSGTGELFF. Here the CDR3 DNA reads TGTGCCAGCAGCTTCGGGAGCGGGACCGGGGAGCTGTTTTTT. Using reference TRBV5-5 and TRBJ2-2 for the parts outside the CDR3, the full variable domain is DAGVTQSPTHLIKTRGQQVTLRCSPISGHKSVSWYQQVLGQGPQFIFQYYEKEERGRGNFPDRFSARQFPNYSSELNVNALLLGDSALYLCASSFGSGTGELFFGEGSRLTVL.

The rearrangement links TRBV6-5 to TRBJ1-6, with a weak D call TRBD1 (6 bases). Germline values: CDR1 MNHEY, CDR2 SVGAGI. There are 14 residues in the CDR3. The ends were cut back, 6 bases at V and 4 bases at J, with 10 bases in the middle. The CDR3 bases are TGTGCCAGCAGCCGTGGACAGTATAATTCACCCCTCCACTTT. Translation gives CASSRGQYNSPLHF.

The V call is TRBV12-3 or TRBV12-4, the J call TRBJ1-2; D unclear. V lost 7 bases and J lost 2, with 11 bases in between. The CDR3 consists of 13 residues. The CDR3 spells CASTVDTNYGYTF. The CDR3, as DNA: TGTGCCAGCACCGTAGACACCAACTATGGCTACACCTTC.

V usage is TRBV12-3 or TRBV12-4 and J usage is TRBJ2-1; D unclear. This CDR3 region has 13 residues. V lost 6 bases, J lost 0 bases, and 6 bases lay in between. The CDR3 nucleotides read TGTGCCAGCAGCTTTAGCTCCTACAATGAGCAGTTCTTC. Translating it yields CASSFSSYNEQFF.

In the case of this clone: This CDR3 is missing its conserved last phenylalanine or tryptophan, likely due to a read error. Because the CDR3's place on the DNA is in doubt, the DNA is left out and the CDR3 is given as listed by TCRdb. J is TRBJ2-7 and V is TRBV19; the table's D call, TRBD2, has no DNA check behind it. The CDR3 is made up of 10 amino acids, end residues included. CDR1 LNHDA and CDR2 SQIVND come from the germline V gene (reference sequence). Here the CDR3 reads CASSIPGDFS.

The V and J genes are TRBV7-2 and TRBJ1-2; D not certain. Germline lookup yields CDR1 SGHTA and CDR2 FQGNSA. The CDR3 totals 15 residues. V gave up 5 bases and J gave up 5 bases, with 18 bases separating them. CDR3 nucleotide sequence: TGTGCCAGCAGCGAAGTAGCGGGCAAGGAGTATGGCTACACCTTC. Encoded protein: CASSEVAGKEYGYTF.

V and J are TRBV4-3 and TRBJ1-6; the D is unclear. Trimming shortened V by 2 bases and J by 7 bases, and 9 bases separated the two germline ends. The CDR3 runs 14 residues. Per the germline V gene, CDR1 is LGHNA and CDR2 is YSLEER. CDR3 in DNA: TGCGCCAGCAGCCAAATCCCGAGGAATTCACCCCTCCACTTT. As protein: CASSQIPRNSPLHF.

Only a few counts were recorded for this clone. Other DNA sequences in this sample translate to the same CDR3. The chain carries TRBV7-2 and TRBJ1-4; 7 bases match TRBD1. Germline V gene sequence: CDR1 SGHTA, CDR2 FQGNSA. Unmatched junction bases numbered 9, after V lost 5 bases and J lost 6 bases. This CDR3 region has 15 residues. CDR3 protein: CASSPTGTGDEKLFF. For the CDR3, the DNA is TGTGCCAGCAGCCCGACAGGGACGGGCGATGAAAAACTGTTTTTT.

The V call is TRBV7-9, the J call TRBJ1-2, with 7 bases that match TRBD1. The germline CDR1 and CDR2 sequences are SEHNR and FQNEAQ (reference sequence). V trimming: 3 bases; J trimming: 1 base; junction bases outside the gene matches: 11. The CDR3 is made up of 17 amino acids. CDR3 coding DNA: TGTGCCAGCAGCTTCGGGATAACAGGGGCCGATAACTATGGCTACACCTTC. It specifies CASSFGITGADNYGYTF. The whole variable domain, remainder taken from reference TRBV7-9 and TRBJ1-2, is DTGVSQNPRHKITKRGQNVTFRCDPISEHNRLYWYRQTLGQGPEFLTYFQNEAQLEKSRLLSDRFSAERPKGSFSTLEIQRTEQGDSAMYLCASSFGITGADNYGYTFGSGTRLTVV.

V and J are TRBV7-9 and TRBJ2-3; 8 bases match TRBD1. CDR3 length equals 17 residues. Germline CDR1 SEHNR, CDR2 FQNEAQ (reference sequence). V lost 5 bases to trimming and J lost 2 bases; unmatched junction nucleotides: 12. The CDR3 loop reads CASSPGARDRSTDTQYF. As DNA, the CDR3 is TGTGCCAGCAGCCCTGGGGCCCGGGACAGGTCCACAGATACGCAGTATTTT.

This clone appeared a single time. The V call is TRBV18, the J call TRBJ1-2, with D possibly matching TRBD1 (5 bases). The CDR3 is made up of 14 amino acids. CDR1 and CDR2 (germline): KGHSH, LQKENI. Trimming took off 3 bases at V and 7 bases at J, with 15 bases between the two ends. DNA of the CDR3: TGTGCCAGCTCACCCTCCAGGGCAGAAGCTGGCTACACCTTC. Protein sequence: CASSPSRAEAGYTF.

V is TRBV7-2 and J is TRBJ2-3; D is possibly TRBD2 (5 bases). Trimming stripped 0 bases from V and 3 bases from J, with 13 bases between. In germline, CDR1 is SGHTA, CDR2 FQGNSA. The CDR3 extends over 16 amino acids. The CDR3 is CASSLAGRGSTDTQYF. The CDR3 nucleotides are TGTGCCAGCAGCTTAGCCGGTCGAGGGAGTACAGATACGCAGTATTTT.

V is TRBV5-1 and J is TRBJ2-1; no reliable D call. The CDR3 contains 12 residues. Germline loops: CDR1 SGHRS, CDR2 YFSETQ. V dropped 4 bases and J dropped 1 base, with 3 bases sitting between them. This chain's CDR3 is CASSLSYNEQFF. For the CDR3, the DNA is TGCGCCAGCAGCCTGTCCTACAATGAGCAGTTCTTC.

This clone came up a few times. V and J are TRBV4-1 and TRBJ2-7; possible D gene TRBD1, 6 bases. CDR1 and CDR2 (germline): MGHRA, YSYEKL. The CDR3 runs 15 residues. V was pared by 5 bases and J by 2 bases, with 16 bases between. The CDR3 loop reads CASSGRDTETYEQYF. The CDR3 bases are TGCGCCAGCAGCGGCCGGGACACGGAGACCTACGAGCAGTACTTC.

This chain joins TRBV27 and TRBJ1-2; D call uncertain. The CDR3 length is 13 residues. Trimming pared 5 bases from V and 4 bases from J, leaving 11 bases between. Germline V gives CDR1 MNHEY, CDR2 SMNVEV (reference sequence). CDR3 bases: TGTGCCAGCAGTCCCTGGGGAGCCTATGGCTACACCTTC. This gives the protein CASSPWGAYGYTF.

The rearrangement joins TRBV7-9 to TRBJ2-7; D not resolved. CDR1 and CDR2 from the germline V gene are SEHNR and FQNEAQ (reference sequence). The CDR3 totals 13 residues. Trimming cost V 5 bases and J 3 bases, with 11 bases left between them. CDR3 DNA sequence: TGTGCCAGCAGCAAAAGCCTAGACTACGAGCAGTACTTC. It translates to CASSKSLDYEQYF.

The rearrangement uses TRBV5-1 and TRBJ2-1; TRBD2 aligns across 10 bases. The CDR3 is made up of 16 amino acids. Unmatched junction bases numbered 10, after V lost 4 bases and J lost 6 bases. From germline, CDR1 is SGHRS and CDR2 YFSETQ. The CDR3 DNA follows: TGCGCCAGCAGCCCCGTCCCTAGCGGGAGTCTCAATGAGCAGTTCTTC. Its translation: CASSPVPSGSLNEQFF.

This sequence joins TRBV12-3 or TRBV12-4 and TRBJ2-1; weak D call: TRBD1 (5 bases). There are 13 residues in the CDR3. Trimming took off 3 bases at V and 5 bases at J, with 8 bases between the two ends. This CDR3 reads CASSFRQNNEQFF. DNA for the CDR3: TGTGCCAGCAGTTTTCGACAGAACAATGAGCAGTTCTTC.

The genes are TRBV7-9 and TRBJ1-2; D possibly corresponds to TRBD1 (6 bases). The CDR3 covers 15 residues. Trimming removed 5 bases at V and 6 bases at J, with 19 bases between. The germline V gene encodes CDR1 SEHNR and CDR2 FQNEAQ (reference sequence). The CDR3 nucleotides are TGTGCCAGCAGCGCACCACCACCACGGACAGATGGCTACACCTTC. The encoded protein is CASSAPPPRTDGYTF.

This chain links TRBV28 with TRBJ1-2, with a possible D match to TRBD1 (5 bases). V lost 6 bases to trimming and J lost 8 bases, with 13 bases between them. The CDR3 length is 12 residues. Looked up from germline, CDR1 is MDHEN and CDR2 is SYDVKM. CDR3: CASRRSGYGYTF. The CDR3 DNA reads TGTGCCAGCAGACGATCAGGGTACGGCTACACCTTC.

The J gene is TRBJ1-2, the V gene TRBV9, with D possibly TRBD1 on 6 matching bases. CDR3 length: 14 amino acids. Germline assignment: CDR1 SGDLS and CDR2 YYNGEE. Between the trimmed V and J ends, which lost 3 bases and 5 bases, there was a span of 14 bases. CDR3 in DNA: TGTGCCAGCAGCGCACAGGGAGAACGGTATGGCTACACCTTC. Protein product: CASSAQGERYGYTF.

This sequence joins TRBV12-3 or TRBV12-4 and TRBJ1-2, with D perhaps matching TRBD1 (5 bases). V lost 3 bases and J lost 13, with 15 bases in between. CDR3 size: 12 residues. Here the CDR3 reads CASSFGAQQPTF. CDR3 DNA sequence: TGTGCCAGCAGTTTTGGGGCCCAGCAACCCACCTTC.

This chain connects TRBV18 to TRBJ2-5; perhaps TRBD1 as D (6 bases). Trimming pared 0 bases from V and 4 bases from J, leaving 6 bases between. Germline V CDR1 and CDR2: KGHSH, LQKENI. CDR3 size: 13 residues. The CDR3 sequence: CASSPPGAETQYF. The DNA for the CDR3 is TGTGCCAGCTCACCACCGGGGGCAGAGACCCAGTACTTC.

The chain couples TRBV9 to TRBJ2-5; 12 bases map to TRBD2. With 4 bases clipped from V and 2 bases from J, the junction kept 15 bases outside the gene matches. Germline CDR1 SGDLS, CDR2 YYNGEE. This CDR3 comprises 19 residues. The CDR3 nucleotides are TGTGCCAGCAGCTCCCAGCGGGCTAGCGGGGGGGAACTTCAAGAGACCCAGTACTTC. It codes for CASSSQRASGGELQETQYF.